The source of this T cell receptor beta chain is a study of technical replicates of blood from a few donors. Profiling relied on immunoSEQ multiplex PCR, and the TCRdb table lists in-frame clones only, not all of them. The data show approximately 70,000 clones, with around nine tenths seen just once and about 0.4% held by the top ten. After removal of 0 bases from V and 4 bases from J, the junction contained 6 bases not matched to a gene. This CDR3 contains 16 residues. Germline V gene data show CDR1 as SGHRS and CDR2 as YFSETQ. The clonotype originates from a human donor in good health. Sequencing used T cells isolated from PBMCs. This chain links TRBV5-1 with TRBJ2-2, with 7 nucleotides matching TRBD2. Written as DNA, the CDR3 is TGCGCCAGCAGCTTGGAGCTAGCGGCTCTCACCGGGGAGCTGTTTTTT. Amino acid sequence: CASSLELAALTGELFF.